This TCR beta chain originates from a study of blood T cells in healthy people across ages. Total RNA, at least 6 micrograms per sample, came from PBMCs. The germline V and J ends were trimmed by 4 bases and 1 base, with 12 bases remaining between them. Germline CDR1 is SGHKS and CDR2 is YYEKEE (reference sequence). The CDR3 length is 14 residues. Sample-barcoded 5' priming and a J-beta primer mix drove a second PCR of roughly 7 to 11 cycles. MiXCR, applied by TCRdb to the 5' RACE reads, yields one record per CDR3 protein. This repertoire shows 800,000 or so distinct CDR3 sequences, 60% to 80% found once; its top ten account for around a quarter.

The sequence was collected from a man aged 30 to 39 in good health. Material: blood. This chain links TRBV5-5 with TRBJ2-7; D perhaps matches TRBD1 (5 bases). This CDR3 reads CASSRQTPSYEQYF. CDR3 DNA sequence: TGTGCCAGCAGCCGACAGACCCCTTCCTACGAGCAGTACTTC.